A single T cell receptor beta chain is shown here with its context. What this receptor recognizes is not known. No base quality values were provided; no much bigger clone lies one nucleotide off. The immunoSEQ Assay, a bias-controlled multiplex PCR, was used to amplify TCRbeta CDR3 regions from genomic DNA. The paper's processing steps were these. The number of nucleated cells in each sample was estimated by amplification of reference gene primers within the assay. Sequence reads were collapsed and filtered to measure the absolute abundance of every unique TCRbeta CDR3 rearrangement. For each sample, productive Simpson clonality was calculated as the square root of Simpson's diversity index over productive rearrangements. As stored in TCRdb, this immuneACCESS dataset retains in-frame rearrangements with V and J assigned. A fraction of the clones does not appear; measured against another copy, unresolved V genes explain less than half of the discrepancy, and the remainder lacks a known reason. V and J calls and clone size are as listed in that table; D and trimming were resolved from the DNA. Counted in this sample were roughly 100,000 clones; 80% to 85% of them appeared once. Roughly 1.9% of the sample comes from the top ten.

The cysteine opens and the phenylalanine closes a CDR3 of 15 amino acids. Just CDR3 DNA is preserved here, 45 bases in frame from base 1. CDR1 and CDR2 were assigned from the germline V gene as SGHDT and YYEEEE. V and J lose 1 base and 6 bases, and a span of 14 bases separates them. This specimen comes from a study of blood T cell repertoires in COVID-19 (dated by TCRdb to about 2020). Study-wide context: The collaborator samples originated in the United States, Italy and Spain and spanned the acute and convalescent phases of COVID-19. The dataset comprised deeply sampled blood TCRbeta repertoires from subjects exposed to, actively infected with, or recovered from COVID-19. Where HLA class I and class II types were available, the types were taken from metadata supplied by the sample provider, not from assay-based typing. Samples came from the ongoing ImmuneRACE study (first 160 participants) plus 1,254 subjects from 6 global collaborators. The repertoires were made available in a free public database intended to serve as a resource for research on the immune response to SARS-CoV-2. The prospective study material was composed of cDNA or gDNA derived from T cells, B-cell-depleted T cells, or PBMCs. The sample metadata nearly always contained a de-identified subject ID, COVID-19 status, age in years and sex. The study at large found these results: How much clinical and demographic metadata was included differed by source and by participant, and the metadata was provided uncurated.

Each collaborating institution followed its own protocols to collect whole blood in K2EDTA tubes. Collaborator samples were shipped for TCRbeta analysis as frozen whole blood, isolated PBMCs, or DNA extracted from either sample type. This receptor was identified in a man aged 65 to 85 with active or convalescent COVID-19. The sequenced sample was peripheral blood. The chain couples TRBV5-6 to TRBJ1-5, with a tentative D gene TRBD1 over 6 matching bases. The CDR3 loop reads CASSLRGGDRQPQHF. Here is the DNA: TGTGCCAGCAGCTTGAGGGGGGGCGATCGTCAGCCCCAGCATTTT.